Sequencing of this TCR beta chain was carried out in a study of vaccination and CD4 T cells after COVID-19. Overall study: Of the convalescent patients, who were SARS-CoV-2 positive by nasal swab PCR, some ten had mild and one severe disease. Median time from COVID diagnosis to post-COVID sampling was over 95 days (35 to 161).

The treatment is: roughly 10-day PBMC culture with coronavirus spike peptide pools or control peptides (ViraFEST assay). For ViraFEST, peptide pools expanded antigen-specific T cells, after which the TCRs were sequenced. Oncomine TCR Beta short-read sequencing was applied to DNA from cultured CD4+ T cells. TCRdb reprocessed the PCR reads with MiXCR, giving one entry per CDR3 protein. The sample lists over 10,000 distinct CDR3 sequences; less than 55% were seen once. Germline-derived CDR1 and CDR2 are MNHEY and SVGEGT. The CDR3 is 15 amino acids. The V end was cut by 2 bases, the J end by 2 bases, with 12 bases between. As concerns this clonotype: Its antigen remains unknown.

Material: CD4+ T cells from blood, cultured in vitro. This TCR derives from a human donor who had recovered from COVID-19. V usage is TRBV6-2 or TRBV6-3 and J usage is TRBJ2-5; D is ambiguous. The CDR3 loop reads CASSYLRHSQETQYF. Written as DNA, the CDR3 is TGTGCCAGCAGTTACCTCCGCCACTCTCAAGAGACCCAGTACTTC.